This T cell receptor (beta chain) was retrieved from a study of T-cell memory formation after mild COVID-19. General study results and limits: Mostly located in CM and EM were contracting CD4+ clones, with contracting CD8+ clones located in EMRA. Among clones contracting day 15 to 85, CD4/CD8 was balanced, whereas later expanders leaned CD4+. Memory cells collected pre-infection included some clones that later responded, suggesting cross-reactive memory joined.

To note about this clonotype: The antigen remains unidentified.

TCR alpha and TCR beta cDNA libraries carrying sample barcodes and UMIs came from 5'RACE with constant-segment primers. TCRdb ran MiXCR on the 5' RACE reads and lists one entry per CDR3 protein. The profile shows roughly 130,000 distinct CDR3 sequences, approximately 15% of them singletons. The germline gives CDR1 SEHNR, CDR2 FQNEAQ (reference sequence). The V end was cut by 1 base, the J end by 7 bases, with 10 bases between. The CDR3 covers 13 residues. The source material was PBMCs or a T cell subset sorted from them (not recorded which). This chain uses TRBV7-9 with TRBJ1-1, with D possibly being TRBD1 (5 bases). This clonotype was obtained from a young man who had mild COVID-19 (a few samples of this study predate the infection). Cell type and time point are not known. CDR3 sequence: CASSLGQGGEAFF. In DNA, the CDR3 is TGTGCCAGCAGCTTAGGTCAGGGCGGTGAAGCTTTCTTT.